This TCR beta chain stems from a study of tumor-infiltrating lymphocytes in primary liver carcinoma. General study findings and limits: Top-250-clone fractions were significantly higher in tumors than in blood (p = 0.039).

The germline gives CDR1 SGHVS, CDR2 FQNEAQ. CDR3 length: 16 amino acids. This clonotype showed up just a few times. Antigen: not known. Germline is not matched at one junction end, which may reflect a read error. The source material, 20-30 mg of unsorted bulk tissue, was used to co-extract RNA and DNA. Total RNA amounting to roughly 0.5 ug was the source from which TCR beta cDNA was made with a constant-region primer. Three nested multiplex PCR rounds, a slightly modified ARM-PCR method, built the TCR beta libraries. Running around 9 cycles apiece, the first two PCR rounds relied on TRBV1-TRBV30 forward primers together with a C-beta reverse primer. In TCRdb, the multiplex PCR reads were re-called with MiXCR into one record per CDR3 protein. The sample holds about 20,000 distinct CDR3 sequences, roughly 80% seen once.

The sequencing sample was made of liver tumor tissue from sampling region 4. The subset denotes: tumor region T4, right-lateral pole. The rearrangement links TRBV7-8 to TRBJ1-2; D may be TRBD1 (6 bases). This TCR derives from a woman aged 30 to 39 with primary liver carcinoma and hepatitis B virus infection. CDR3 sequence reads: CVSSLARGLANYGYTF. The CDR3 coding sequence is TGTGTCAGCAGTTTAGCGCGGGGGCTAGCTAACTATGGCTACACCTTC. Looking up the rest from reference TRBV7-8 and TRBJ1-2 gives the full variable domain: GAGVSQSPRYKVAKRGQDVALRCDPISGHVSLFWYQQALGQGPEFLTYFQNEAQLDKSGLPSDRFFAERPEGSVSTLKIQRTQQEDSAVYLCVSSLARGLANYGYTFGSGTRLTVV.